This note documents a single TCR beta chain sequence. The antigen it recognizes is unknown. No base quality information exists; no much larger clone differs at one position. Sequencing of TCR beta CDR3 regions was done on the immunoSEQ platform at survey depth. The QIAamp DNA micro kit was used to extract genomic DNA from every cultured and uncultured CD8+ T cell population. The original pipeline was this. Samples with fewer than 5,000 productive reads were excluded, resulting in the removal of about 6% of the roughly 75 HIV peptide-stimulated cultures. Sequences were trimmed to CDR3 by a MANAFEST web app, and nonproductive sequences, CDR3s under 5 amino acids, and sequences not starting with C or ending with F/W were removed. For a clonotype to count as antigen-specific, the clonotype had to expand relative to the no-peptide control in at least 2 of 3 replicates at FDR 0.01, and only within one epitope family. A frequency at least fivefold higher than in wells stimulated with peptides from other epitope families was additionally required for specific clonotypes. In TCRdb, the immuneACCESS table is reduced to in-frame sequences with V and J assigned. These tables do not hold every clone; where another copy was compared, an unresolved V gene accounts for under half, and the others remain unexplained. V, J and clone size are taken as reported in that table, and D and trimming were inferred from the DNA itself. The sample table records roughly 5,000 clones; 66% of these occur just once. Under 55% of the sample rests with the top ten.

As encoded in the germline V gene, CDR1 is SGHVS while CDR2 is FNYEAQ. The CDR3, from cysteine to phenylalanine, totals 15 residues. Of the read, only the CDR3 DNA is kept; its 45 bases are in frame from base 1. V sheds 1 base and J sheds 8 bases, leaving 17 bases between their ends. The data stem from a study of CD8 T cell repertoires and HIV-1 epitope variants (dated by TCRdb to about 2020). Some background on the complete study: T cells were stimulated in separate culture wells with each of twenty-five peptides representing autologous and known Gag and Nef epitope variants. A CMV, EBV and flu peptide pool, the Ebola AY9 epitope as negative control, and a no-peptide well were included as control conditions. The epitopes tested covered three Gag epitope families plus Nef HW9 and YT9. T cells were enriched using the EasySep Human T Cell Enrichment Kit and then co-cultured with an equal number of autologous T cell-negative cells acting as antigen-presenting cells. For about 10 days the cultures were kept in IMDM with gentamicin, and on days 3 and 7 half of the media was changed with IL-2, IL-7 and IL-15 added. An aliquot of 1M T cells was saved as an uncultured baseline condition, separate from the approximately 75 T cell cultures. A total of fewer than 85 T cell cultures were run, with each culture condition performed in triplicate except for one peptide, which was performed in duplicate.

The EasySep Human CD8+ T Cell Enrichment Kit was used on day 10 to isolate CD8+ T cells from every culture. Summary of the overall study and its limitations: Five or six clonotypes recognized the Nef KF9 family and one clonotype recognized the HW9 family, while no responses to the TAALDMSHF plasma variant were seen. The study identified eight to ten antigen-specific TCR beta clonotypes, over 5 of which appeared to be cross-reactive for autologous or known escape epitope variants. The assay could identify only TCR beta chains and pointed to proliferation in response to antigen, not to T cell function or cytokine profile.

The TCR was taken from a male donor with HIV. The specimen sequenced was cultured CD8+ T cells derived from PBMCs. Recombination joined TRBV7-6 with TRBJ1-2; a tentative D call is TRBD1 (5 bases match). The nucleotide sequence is TGTGCCAGCAGCTTAGTGGGGGGAATAACGTCCGGCTACACCTTC. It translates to CASSLVGGITSGYTF.